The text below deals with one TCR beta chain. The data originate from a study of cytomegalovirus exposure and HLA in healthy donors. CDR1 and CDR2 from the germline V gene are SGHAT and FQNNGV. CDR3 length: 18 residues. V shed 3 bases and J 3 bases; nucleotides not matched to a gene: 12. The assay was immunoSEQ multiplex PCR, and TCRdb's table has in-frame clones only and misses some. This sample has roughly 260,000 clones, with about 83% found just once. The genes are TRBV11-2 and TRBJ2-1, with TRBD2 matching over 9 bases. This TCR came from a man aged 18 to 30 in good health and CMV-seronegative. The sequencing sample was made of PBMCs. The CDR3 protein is CASSFRGRAGGLYNEQFF. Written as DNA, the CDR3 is TGTGCCAGCAGCTTCCGCGGGAGAGCGGGGGGACTCTACAATGAGCAGTTCTTC.